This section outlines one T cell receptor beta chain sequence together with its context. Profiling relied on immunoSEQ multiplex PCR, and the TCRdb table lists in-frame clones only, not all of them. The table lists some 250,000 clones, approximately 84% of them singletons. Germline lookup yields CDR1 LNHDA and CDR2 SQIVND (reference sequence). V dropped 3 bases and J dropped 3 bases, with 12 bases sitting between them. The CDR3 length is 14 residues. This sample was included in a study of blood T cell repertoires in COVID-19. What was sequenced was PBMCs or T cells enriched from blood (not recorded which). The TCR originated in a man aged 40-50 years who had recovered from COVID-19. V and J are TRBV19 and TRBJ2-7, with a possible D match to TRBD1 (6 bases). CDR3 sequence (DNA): TGTGCCAGTAGTATCCAGGGGTCCTTCTACGAGCAGTACTTC. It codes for CASSIQGSFYEQYF.